This passage covers 3 T cell receptor beta chains from one sample sequenced in a study of T cell repertoires in cytomegalovirus infection. Each CDR3 protein is one row after TCRdb ran MiXCR on the reads. The table lists roughly 600,000 distinct CDR3 sequences, 24% of them singletons. Sequencing was performed on CD8+ T cells from PBMCs. The receptor set was obtained from a human donor in good health (CMV status not recorded). Some clones in this sample may be carry-over from other donors' samples.

This chain joins TRBV6-6 and TRBJ2-7, with 7 bases lining up with TRBD2. The CDR3 extends over 15 amino acids. Germline V lookup: CDR1 MNHNY, CDR2 SVGAGI (reference sequence). V shed 5 bases and J 1 base; nucleotides not matched to a gene: 8. This CDR3 is CASSPSGEGSYEQYF. CDR3 nucleotides: TGTGCCAGCAGTCCCTCTGGGGAGGGTTCCTACGAGCAGTACTTC.

As regards this clonotype: Being one base from a much bigger clone, this may be a read error. This chain uses TRBV6-5 with TRBJ2-7; D call uncertain. The CDR3 covers 16 residues. Germline CDR1 MNHEY, CDR2 SVGAGI. CDR3 sequence reads: CANSYSGRPSSYEQYV. Here the CDR3 DNA reads TGTGCCAACAGTTACTCGGGCAGGCCCAGCTCCTACGAGCAGTACGTC.

The chain links TRBV6-1 to TRBJ2-1; D may be TRBD1 (5 bases). The CDR3 spans 12 residues. Germline CDR1 reads MNHNS; CDR2 reads SASEGT. Trimming cost V 2 bases and J 11 bases, with 10 bases left between them. The CDR3 nucleotides are TGTGCCAGCAGTGAATTACCAGGGCAGCAGTTCTTC. This codes for CASSELPGQQFF.